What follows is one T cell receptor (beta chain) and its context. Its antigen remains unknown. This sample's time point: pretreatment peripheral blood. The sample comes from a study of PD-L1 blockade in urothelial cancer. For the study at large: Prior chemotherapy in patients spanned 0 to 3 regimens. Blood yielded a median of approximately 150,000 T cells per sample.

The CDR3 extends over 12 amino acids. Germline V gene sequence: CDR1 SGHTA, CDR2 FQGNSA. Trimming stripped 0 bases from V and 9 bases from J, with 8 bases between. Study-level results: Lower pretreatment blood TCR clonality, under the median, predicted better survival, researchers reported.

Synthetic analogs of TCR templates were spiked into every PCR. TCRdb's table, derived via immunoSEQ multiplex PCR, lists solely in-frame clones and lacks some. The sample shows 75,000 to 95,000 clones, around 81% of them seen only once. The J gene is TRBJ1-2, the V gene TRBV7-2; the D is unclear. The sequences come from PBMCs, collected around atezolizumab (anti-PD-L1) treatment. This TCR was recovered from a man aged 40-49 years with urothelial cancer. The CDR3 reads CASSLAESSYTF. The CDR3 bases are TGTGCCAGCAGCTTAGCGGAGAGTAGCTACACCTTC.